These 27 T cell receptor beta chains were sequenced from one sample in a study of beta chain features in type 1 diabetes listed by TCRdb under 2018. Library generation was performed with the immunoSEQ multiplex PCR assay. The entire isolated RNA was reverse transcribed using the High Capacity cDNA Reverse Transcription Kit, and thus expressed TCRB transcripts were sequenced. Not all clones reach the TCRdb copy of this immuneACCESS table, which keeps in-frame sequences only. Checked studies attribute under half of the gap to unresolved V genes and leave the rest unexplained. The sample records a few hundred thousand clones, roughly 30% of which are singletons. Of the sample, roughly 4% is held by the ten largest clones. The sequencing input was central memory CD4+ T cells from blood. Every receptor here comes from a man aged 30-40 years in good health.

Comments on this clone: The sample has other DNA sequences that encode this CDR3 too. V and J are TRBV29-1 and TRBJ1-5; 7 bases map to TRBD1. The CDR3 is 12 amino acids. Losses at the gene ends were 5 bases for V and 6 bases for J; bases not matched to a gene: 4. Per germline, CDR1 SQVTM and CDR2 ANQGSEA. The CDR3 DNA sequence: TGCAGCGTTCGACAGGGTGGTCAGCCCCAGCATTTT. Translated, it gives CSVRQGGQPQHF.

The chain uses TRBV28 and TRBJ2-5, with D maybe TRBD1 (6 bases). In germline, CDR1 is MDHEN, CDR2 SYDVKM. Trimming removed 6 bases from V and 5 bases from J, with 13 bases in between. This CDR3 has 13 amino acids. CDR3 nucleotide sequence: TGTGCCAGCAGCTCAACAGGGTTGGAGACCCAGTACTTC. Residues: CASSSTGLETQYF.

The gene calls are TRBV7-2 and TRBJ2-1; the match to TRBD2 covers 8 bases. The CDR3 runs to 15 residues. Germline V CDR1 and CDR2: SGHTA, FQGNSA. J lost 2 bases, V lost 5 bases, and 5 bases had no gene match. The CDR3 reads CASSQRGGTYNEQFF. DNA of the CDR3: TGTGCCAGCAGCCAACGGGGGGGCACCTACAATGAGCAGTTCTTC.

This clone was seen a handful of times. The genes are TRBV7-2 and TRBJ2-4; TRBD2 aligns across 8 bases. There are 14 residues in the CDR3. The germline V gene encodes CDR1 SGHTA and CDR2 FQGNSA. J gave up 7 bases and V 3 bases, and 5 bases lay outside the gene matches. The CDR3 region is CASSFGGGRNIQYF. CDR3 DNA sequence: TGTGCCAGCAGCTTCGGGGGCGGGAGGAACATTCAGTACTTC.

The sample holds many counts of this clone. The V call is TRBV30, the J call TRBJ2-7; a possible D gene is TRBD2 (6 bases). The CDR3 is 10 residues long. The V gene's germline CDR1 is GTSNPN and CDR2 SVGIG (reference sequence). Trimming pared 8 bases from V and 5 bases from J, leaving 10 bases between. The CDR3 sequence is CAAGGNEQYF. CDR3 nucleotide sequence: TGTGCCGCCGGGGGAAACGAGCAGTACTTC.

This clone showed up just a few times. CDR3 amino acids: CASRQGGELFF. In DNA form, the CDR3 reads TGTGCCAGCAGGCAGGGGGGGGAGCTGTTTTTT. The V gene is TRBV6-7, the J gene TRBJ2-2; tentative D call: TRBD1 (6 bases). TRBV6-7 is an open reading frame, and its role is uncertain. V lost 6 bases to trimming and J lost 8 bases, with 7 bases between them. The CDR3 consists of 11 residues.

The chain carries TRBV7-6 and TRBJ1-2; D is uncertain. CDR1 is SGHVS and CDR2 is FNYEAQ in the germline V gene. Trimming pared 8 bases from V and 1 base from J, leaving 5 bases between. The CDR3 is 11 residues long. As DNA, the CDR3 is TGTGCCAGCGCCCTTAACTATGGCTACACCTTC. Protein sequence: CASALNYGYTF.

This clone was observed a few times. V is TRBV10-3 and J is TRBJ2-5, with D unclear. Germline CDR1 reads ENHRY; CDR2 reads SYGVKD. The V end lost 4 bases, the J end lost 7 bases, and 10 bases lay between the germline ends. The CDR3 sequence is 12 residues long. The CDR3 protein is CAISGEGWTQYF. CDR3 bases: TGTGCCATCAGTGGTGAAGGGTGGACCCAGTACTTC.

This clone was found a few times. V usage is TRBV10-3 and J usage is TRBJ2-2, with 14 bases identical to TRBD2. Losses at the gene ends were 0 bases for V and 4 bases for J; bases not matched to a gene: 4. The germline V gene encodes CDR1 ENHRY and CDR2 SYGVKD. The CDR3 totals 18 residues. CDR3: CAISESGLAGGSTGELFF. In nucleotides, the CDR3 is TGTGCCATCAGTGAGTCCGGACTAGCGGGAGGCAGCACCGGGGAGCTGTTTTTT.

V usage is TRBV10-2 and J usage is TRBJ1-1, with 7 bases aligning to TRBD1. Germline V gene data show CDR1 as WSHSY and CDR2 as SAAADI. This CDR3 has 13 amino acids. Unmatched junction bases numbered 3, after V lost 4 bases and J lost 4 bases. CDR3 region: CASSGQGSTEAFF. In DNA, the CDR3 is TGCGCCAGCAGTGGACAGGGTAGCACTGAAGCTTTCTTT.

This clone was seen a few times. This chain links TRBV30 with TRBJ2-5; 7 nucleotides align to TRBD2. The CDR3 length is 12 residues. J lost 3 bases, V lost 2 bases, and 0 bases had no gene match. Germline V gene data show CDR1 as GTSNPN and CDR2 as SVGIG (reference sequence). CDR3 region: CAWSREEETQYF. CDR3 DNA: TGTGCCTGGAGTCGGGAGGAAGAGACCCAGTACTTC. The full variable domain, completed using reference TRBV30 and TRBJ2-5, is SQTIHQWPATLVQPVGSPLSLECTVEGTSNPNLYWYRQAAGRGLQLLFYSVGIGQISSEVPQNLSASRPQDRQFILSSKKLLLSDSGFYLCAWSREEETQYFGPGTRLLVL.

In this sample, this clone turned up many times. CDR3 region: CSVGYTNEQFF. CDR3 in DNA: TGCAGCGTCGGGTATACAAATGAGCAGTTCTTC. The genes are TRBV29-1 and TRBJ2-1, with D uncertain. The CDR3 covers 11 residues. Germline values: CDR1 SQVTM, CDR2 ANQGSEA. Trimming took 6 bases from V and 7 from J, leaving 10 bases between them.

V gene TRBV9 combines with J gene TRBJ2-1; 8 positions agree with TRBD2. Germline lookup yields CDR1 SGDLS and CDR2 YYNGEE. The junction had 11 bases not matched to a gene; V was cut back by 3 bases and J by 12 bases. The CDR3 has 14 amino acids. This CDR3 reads CASSEPPGLGVQFF. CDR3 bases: TGTGCCAGCAGCGAGCCCCCGGGACTAGGTGTGCAGTTCTTC.

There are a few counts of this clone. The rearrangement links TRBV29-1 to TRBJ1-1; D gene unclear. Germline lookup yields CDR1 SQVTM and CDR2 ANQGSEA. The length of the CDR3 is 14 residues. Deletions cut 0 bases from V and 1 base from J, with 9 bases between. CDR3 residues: CSVEDLRGNTEAFF. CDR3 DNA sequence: TGCAGCGTTGAAGATCTCCGGGGGAACACTGAAGCTTTCTTT.

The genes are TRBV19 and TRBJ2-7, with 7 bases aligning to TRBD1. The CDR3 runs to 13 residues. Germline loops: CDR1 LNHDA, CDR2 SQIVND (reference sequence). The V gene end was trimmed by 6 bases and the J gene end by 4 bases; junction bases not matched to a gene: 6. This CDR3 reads CASRRGGKYEQYF. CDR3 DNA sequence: TGTGCCAGTAGACGAGGGGGCAAGTACGAGCAGTACTTC.

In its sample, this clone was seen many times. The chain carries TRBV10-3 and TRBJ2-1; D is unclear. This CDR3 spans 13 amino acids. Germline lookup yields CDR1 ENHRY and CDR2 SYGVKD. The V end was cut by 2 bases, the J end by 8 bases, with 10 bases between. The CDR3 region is CAISERLSDEQFF. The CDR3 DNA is TGTGCCATCAGTGAGAGGCTCAGCGATGAGCAGTTCTTC.

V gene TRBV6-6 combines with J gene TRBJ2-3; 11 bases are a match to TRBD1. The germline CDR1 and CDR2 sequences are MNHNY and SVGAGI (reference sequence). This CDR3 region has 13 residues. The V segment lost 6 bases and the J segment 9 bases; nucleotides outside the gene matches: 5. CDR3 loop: CASRDRGLGTQYF. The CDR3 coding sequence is TGTGCCAGCAGGGACAGGGGGCTGGGGACGCAGTATTTT.

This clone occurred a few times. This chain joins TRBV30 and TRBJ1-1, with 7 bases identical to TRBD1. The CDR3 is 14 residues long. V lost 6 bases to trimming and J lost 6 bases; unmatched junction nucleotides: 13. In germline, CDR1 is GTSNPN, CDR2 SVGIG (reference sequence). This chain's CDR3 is CACIKPGQRPEAFF. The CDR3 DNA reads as TGTGCCTGTATCAAACCGGGACAGAGGCCTGAAGCTTTCTTT.

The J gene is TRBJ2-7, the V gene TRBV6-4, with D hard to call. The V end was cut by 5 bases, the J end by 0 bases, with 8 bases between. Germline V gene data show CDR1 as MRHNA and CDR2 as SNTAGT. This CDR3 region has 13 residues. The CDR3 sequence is CASSNGLSYEQYF. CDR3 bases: TGTGCCAGCAGTAACGGGCTCTCCTACGAGCAGTACTTC.

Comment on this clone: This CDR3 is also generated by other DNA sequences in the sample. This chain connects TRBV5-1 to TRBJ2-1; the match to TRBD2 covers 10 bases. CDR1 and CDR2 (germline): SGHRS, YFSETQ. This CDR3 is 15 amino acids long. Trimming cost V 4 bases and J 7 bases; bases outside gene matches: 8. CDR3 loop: CASSLLAGVENEQFF. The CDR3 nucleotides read TGCGCCAGCAGCCTTCTAGCGGGAGTTGAAAATGAGCAGTTCTTC.

CDR3 sequence: CASRRRVGQPQHF. The CDR3 DNA reads as TGTGCCAGCAGGAGGAGGGTCGGTCAGCCCCAGCATTTT. The chain links TRBV2 to TRBJ1-5, with D hard to call. Trimming shortened V by 6 bases and J by 6 bases, and 12 bases separated the two germline ends. CDR1 is SNHLY and CDR2 is FYNNEI in the germline V gene. The CDR3 has 13 amino acids.

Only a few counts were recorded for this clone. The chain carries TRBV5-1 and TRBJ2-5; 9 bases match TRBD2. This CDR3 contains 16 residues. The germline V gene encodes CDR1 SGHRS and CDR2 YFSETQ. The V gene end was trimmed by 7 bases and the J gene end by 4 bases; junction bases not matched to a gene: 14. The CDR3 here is CASRFLASGKGETQYF. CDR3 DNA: TGCGCCAGCCGATTCCTGGCTAGCGGGAAGGGAGAGACCCAGTACTTC.

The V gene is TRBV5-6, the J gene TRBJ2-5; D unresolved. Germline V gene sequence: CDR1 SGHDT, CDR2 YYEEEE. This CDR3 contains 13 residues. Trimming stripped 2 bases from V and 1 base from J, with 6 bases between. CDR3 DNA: TGTGCCAGCAGCTTAGCAGCCCAAGAGACCCAGTACTTC. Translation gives CASSLAAQETQYF.

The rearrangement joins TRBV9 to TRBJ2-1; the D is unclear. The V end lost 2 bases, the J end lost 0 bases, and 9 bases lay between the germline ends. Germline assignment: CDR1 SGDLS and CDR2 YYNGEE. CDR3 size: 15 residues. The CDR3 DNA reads TGTGCCAGCAGCGTCTTGGGCGCCTCCTACAATGAGCAGTTCTTC. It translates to CASSVLGASYNEQFF. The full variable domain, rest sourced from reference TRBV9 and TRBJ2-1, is DSGVTQTPKHLITATGQRVTLRCSPRSGDLSVYWYQQSLDQGLQFLIQYYNGEERAKGNILERFSAQQFPDLHSELNLSSLELGDSALYFCASSVLGASYNEQFFGPGTRLTVL.

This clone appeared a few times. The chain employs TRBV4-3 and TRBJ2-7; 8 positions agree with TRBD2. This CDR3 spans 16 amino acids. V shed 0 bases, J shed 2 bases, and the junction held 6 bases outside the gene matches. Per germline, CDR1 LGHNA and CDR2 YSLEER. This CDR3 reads CASSQDLAGIAYEQYF. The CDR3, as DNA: TGCGCCAGCAGCCAAGATCTAGCGGGCATCGCCTACGAGCAGTACTTC.

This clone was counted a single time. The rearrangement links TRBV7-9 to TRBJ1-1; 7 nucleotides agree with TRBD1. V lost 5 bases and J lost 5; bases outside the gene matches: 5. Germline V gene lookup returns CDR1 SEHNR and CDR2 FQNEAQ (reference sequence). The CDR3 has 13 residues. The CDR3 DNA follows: TGTGCCAGCAGCCTGACACAGGGGACTGAAGCTTTCTTT. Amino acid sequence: CASSLTQGTEAFF.

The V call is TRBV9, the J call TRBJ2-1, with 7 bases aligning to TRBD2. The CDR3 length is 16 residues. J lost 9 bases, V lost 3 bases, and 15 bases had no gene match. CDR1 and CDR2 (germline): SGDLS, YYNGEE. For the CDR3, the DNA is TGTGCCAGCAGCGCCGGGACTATCTACCCCCACGGTGAGCAGTTCTTC. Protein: CASSAGTIYPHGEQFF. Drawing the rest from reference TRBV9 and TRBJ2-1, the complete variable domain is DSGVTQTPKHLITATGQRVTLRCSPRSGDLSVYWYQQSLDQGLQFLIQYYNGEERAKGNILERFSAQQFPDLHSELNLSSLELGDSALYFCASSAGTIYPHGEQFFGPGTRLTVL.